This passage covers 30 T cell receptor beta chains from one sample sequenced in a study of human T cells and chemical hapten exposure. TCRdb called the RACE reads again in MiXCR, with one record for every CDR3 protein. The sample shows approximately 320,000 distinct CDR3 sequences, 5.5% of them seen only once. Time point meaning: pre-sensitization, week 0. Specified treatment: therapeutic diphenylcyclopropenone sensitization with weekly scalp DPC. This specimen was whole blood, taken in connection with sensitization to the hapten diphenylcyclopropenone (DPC). All receptors derive from a woman between 18 and 30 years old with alopecia areata. Some clones in this sample may be carry-over from other donors' samples.

V and J are TRBV6-6 and TRBJ2-7; D not certain. Trimming left V 8 bases short and J 5 bases short, with 7 bases between. Looked up from germline, CDR1 is MNHNY and CDR2 is SVGAGI (reference sequence). This CDR3 comprises 10 residues. Here the CDR3 reads CASEGDEQYF. The CDR3 coding sequence is TGTGCCAGCGAAGGAGACGAGCAGTACTTC.

A note on this clonotype: This may stem from a read error, because a much larger clone lies one nucleotide away. The J gene is TRBJ2-1, the V gene TRBV7-2; D is uncertain. The CDR3 length is 11 residues. Trimming shortened V by 6 bases and J by 3 bases, and 3 bases separated the two germline ends. CDR1 and CDR2 (germline): SGHTA, FQGNSA. CDR3 coding DNA: TGTGCCAGCAGACTCTACAATGAGCAGTTCTTC. The encoded protein is CASRLYNEQFF.

This clonotype was counted between two and nine times. The chain combines TRBV18 with TRBJ1-1; D is uncertain. Looked up from germline, CDR1 is KGHSH and CDR2 is LQKENI. V was clipped by 2 bases and J by 1 base, with 5 bases between them. CDR3 length: 13 amino acids. The CDR3 is CASSPTTNTEAFF. Here the CDR3 DNA reads TGTGCCAGCTCACCAACAACGAACACTGAAGCTTTCTTT.

This chain connects TRBV28 to TRBJ2-4; a weak D match, TRBD1 (5 bases). This CDR3 spans 13 amino acids. The germline gives CDR1 MDHEN, CDR2 SYDVKM. V was shortened by 7 bases and J by 9 bases, with 16 bases between the two germline ends. CDR3 sequence: CASIPRVESIQYF. The CDR3 bases are TGTGCCAGCATCCCCAGGGTTGAAAGCATTCAGTACTTC.

The chain joins TRBV10-3 to TRBJ1-5; no firm D call. The CDR3 spans 15 residues. The ends were cut back, 4 bases at V and 2 bases at J, with 12 bases in the middle. Germline CDR1 ENHRY, CDR2 SYGVKD. CDR3 nucleotides: TGTGCCATCAGTGGGGGAGGGAACCGCAATCAGCCCCAGCATTTT. This codes for CAISGGGNRNQPQHF.

The sample holds many counts of this clonotype. V and J are TRBV2 and TRBJ1-1, with 8 bases matching TRBD1. This CDR3 comprises 13 residues. J gave up 4 bases and V 5 bases, and 3 bases lay outside the gene matches. CDR1 SNHLY and CDR2 FYNNEI come from the germline V gene. This chain's CDR3 is CASSQGAVTEAFF. CDR3 bases: TGTGCCAGCAGTCAGGGGGCAGTCACTGAAGCTTTCTTT.

The sample holds a few counts of this clonotype. The chain has TRBV4-2 and TRBJ2-2; TRBD2 matches at 13 bases. The CDR3 contains 18 residues. The germline V gene encodes CDR1 LGHNA and CDR2 YNFKEQ. The junction had 11 bases not matched to a gene; V was cut back by 4 bases and J by 6 bases. CDR3 bases: TGTGCCAGCAGCCGACCGACTAGCGGGGGGCCTCGCCCCGGGGAGCTGTTTTTT. It encodes CASSRPTSGGPRPGELFF.

The sample holds many counts of this clonotype. V and J are TRBV7-2 and TRBJ1-5; possibly TRBD1 for D (5 bases). The CDR3 totals 15 residues. The germline gives CDR1 SGHTA, CDR2 FQGNSA. The V end was cut by 1 base, the J end by 7 bases, with 14 bases between. The CDR3 bases are TGTGCCAGCAGCTTAGGAGGGGAACGGTGGCAGCCCCAGCATTTT. Translated: CASSLGGERWQPQHF.

The gene calls are TRBV2 and TRBJ1-2; D not resolved. CDR1 is SNHLY, CDR2 FYNNEI, per germline. The CDR3 runs to 12 residues. Between the trimmed V and J ends, which lost 1 base and 3 bases, there was a span of 3 bases. CDR3 region: CASSEDYYGYTF. Here the CDR3 DNA reads TGTGCCAGCAGTGAAGACTACTATGGCTACACCTTC.

This clonotype was counted between two and nine times. The J gene is TRBJ2-7, the V gene TRBV27, with a possible D match to TRBD2 (6 bases). CDR3 length equals 14 residues. The V end lost 2 bases, the J end lost 5 bases, and 13 bases lay between the germline ends. Germline CDR1 and CDR2: MNHEY and SMNVEV (reference sequence). The CDR3 DNA reads TGTGCCAGCAGTTTAGGAGGGGTAATGGACGAGCAGTACTTC. It codes for CASSLGGVMDEQYF.

There are a few counts of this clonotype. The chain uses TRBV27 and TRBJ1-2; D possibly corresponds to TRBD1 (5 bases). Germline V gene sequence: CDR1 MNHEY, CDR2 SMNVEV (reference sequence). Deletions cut 2 bases from V and 3 bases from J, with 10 bases between. This CDR3 region has 14 residues. CDR3 bases: TGTGCCAGCAGTTTAGACGGGACTTACTATGGCTACACCTTC. It translates to CASSLDGTYYGYTF.

This clonotype was found a few times. V usage is TRBV7-9 and J usage is TRBJ1-2; D unresolved. Trimming cost V 1 base and J 7 bases, with 16 bases left between them. This CDR3 region has 15 residues. The germline CDR1 and CDR2 sequences are SEHNR and FQNEAQ (reference sequence). The CDR3 sequence is CASSLDSTRVFGYTF. The CDR3, as DNA: TGTGCCAGCAGCTTAGATTCGACGAGGGTGTTTGGCTACACCTTC.

There are many counts of this clonotype. This chain connects TRBV7-2 to TRBJ2-1, with 7 bases fitting TRBD2. Germline V gene sequence: CDR1 SGHTA, CDR2 FQGNSA. The CDR3 is 17 residues long. Unmatched junction bases numbered 20, after V lost 8 bases and J lost 7 bases. CDR3 nucleotides: TGTGCCAGCGGGAGAAATCCCACGACTAGCTTGGGTAATGAGCAGTTCTTC. Amino acid sequence: CASGRNPTTSLGNEQFF.

This clonotype appeared many times. This rearrangement joins TRBV27 to TRBJ1-1; 7 nucleotides line up with TRBD1. The CDR3 contains 15 residues. CDR1 is MNHEY and CDR2 is SMNVEV in the germline V gene (reference sequence). J was trimmed by 4 bases and V by 0 bases; bases with no gene match: 5. The CDR3 spells CASSLSTGSGTEAFF. DNA of the CDR3: TGTGCCAGCAGTTTATCGACAGGGTCGGGCACTGAAGCTTTCTTT.

The gene calls are TRBV2 and TRBJ1-1; the match to TRBD1 covers 10 bases. CDR3 size: 14 residues. Looked up from germline, CDR1 is SNHLY and CDR2 is FYNNEI. V shed 4 bases and J 6 bases; nucleotides not matched to a gene: 5. The chain's CDR3 is CASSGGTGVPEAFF. The CDR3 region has the DNA TGTGCCAGCAGTGGCGGGACAGGGGTTCCTGAAGCTTTCTTT.

V usage is TRBV20-1 and J usage is TRBJ1-6; D is ambiguous. The CDR3 is made up of 17 amino acids. Per germline, CDR1 DFQATT and CDR2 SNEGSKA (reference sequence). The V end was cut by 0 bases, the J end by 7 bases, with 19 bases between. The CDR3 spells CSARDVGRGARNSPLHF. As DNA, the CDR3 is TGCAGTGCTAGAGATGTAGGCCGGGGAGCGAGGAATTCACCCCTCCACTTT.

This clonotype was detected many times. The chain recombines TRBV6-2 or TRBV6-3 with TRBJ2-7; tentative D call: TRBD2 (6 bases). Germline V CDR1 and CDR2: MNHEY, SVGEGT. The CDR3 runs to 16 residues. V was clipped by 6 bases and J by 5 bases, with 23 bases between them. CDR3 coding DNA: TGTGCCAGCAGAGATCTTAATTCCAGACTAGTCCACGAGCAGTACTTC. This sequence encodes CASRDLNSRLVHEQYF.

Only a few counts were recorded for this clonotype. The gene calls are TRBV3-1 and TRBJ2-7; maybe TRBD1 (6 bases). Germline-derived CDR1 and CDR2 are LGHDT and YNNKEL (reference sequence). The CDR3 has 14 residues. The V gene lost 7 bases and the J gene lost 0 bases, with 13 bases spanning the gap. The CDR3 coding sequence is TGTGCCAGCAAAAGACAGGTCAGCTCCTACGAGCAGTACTTC. Amino acid sequence: CASKRQVSSYEQYF.

In its sample, this clonotype was seen a few times. This sequence joins TRBV2 and TRBJ1-5, with D perhaps TRBD1 (5 bases). The CDR3 length is 15 residues. Germline V gene lookup returns CDR1 SNHLY and CDR2 FYNNEI. V was clipped by 1 base and J by 0 bases, with 7 bases between them. CDR3: CASSEGQYSNQPQHF. As DNA, the CDR3 is TGTGCCAGCAGTGAAGGACAGTATAGCAATCAGCCCCAGCATTTT. The whole variable domain, remainder taken from reference TRBV2 and TRBJ1-5, is EPEVTQTPSHQVTQMGQEVILRCVPISNHLYFYWYRQILGQKVEFLVSFYNNEISEKSEIFDDQFSVERPDGSNFTLKIRSTKLEDSAMYFCASSEGQYSNQPQHFGDGTRLSIL.

This rearrangement joins TRBV5-6 to TRBJ1-1, with D uncertain. The CDR3 consists of 13 residues. Trimming stripped 1 base from V and 5 bases from J, with 9 bases between. CDR1 and CDR2 from the germline V gene are SGHDT and YYEEEE. The CDR3 DNA reads TGTGCCAGCAGCTTGCAGGTCAGTACTGAAGCTTTCTTT. It is translated as CASSLQVSTEAFF.

Only a few counts were recorded for this clonotype. This chain joins TRBV28 and TRBJ1-1; TRBD1 might be the D (5 bases). The V gene lost 6 bases and the J gene lost 3 bases, with 11 bases spanning the gap. Germline lookup yields CDR1 MDHEN and CDR2 SYDVKM. The CDR3 spans 13 residues. The CDR3 sequence is CASSSAQDTEAFF. The CDR3 coding sequence is TGTGCCAGCAGCTCCGCACAGGACACTGAAGCTTTCTTT.

At least ten counts were recorded for this clonotype. The chain employs TRBV4-1 and TRBJ1-1, with a tentative D call TRBD1 (5 bases). The CDR3 is made up of 12 amino acids. Per the germline V gene, CDR1 is MGHRA and CDR2 is YSYEKL. With 1 base removed from V and 6 bases from J, the gap between germline ends came to 6 bases. The CDR3 coding sequence is TGCGCCAGCAGCCAAGTAGGGGCTGAAGCTTTCTTT. Protein sequence: CASSQVGAEAFF.

The chain couples TRBV28 to TRBJ2-1, with TRBD2 matching over 7 bases. Germline CDR1 reads MDHEN; CDR2 reads SYDVKM. Trimming cost V 5 bases and J 6 bases; bases outside gene matches: 10. The CDR3 length is 15 residues. This CDR3 reads CASSPLAGDPNEQFF. CDR3 bases: TGTGCCAGCAGTCCGCTTGCGGGGGATCCCAATGAGCAGTTCTTC.

This clonotype was seen at least ten times. The V and J genes are TRBV12-3 or TRBV12-4 and TRBJ1-2, with 9 bases that match TRBD1. V lost 6 bases, J lost 1 base, and 6 bases stayed unmatched. The CDR3 is 15 amino acids. For the CDR3, the DNA is TGTGCCAGCAGCTCCTGGACAGGGGATAACTATGGCTACACCTTC. Amino acids: CASSSWTGDNYGYTF.

This clonotype was observed a handful of times. This rearrangement joins TRBV4-3 to TRBJ1-2; no reliable D call. The CDR3 totals 17 residues. With 0 bases removed from V and 7 bases from J, the gap between germline ends came to 21 bases. Germline CDR1 LGHNA, CDR2 YSLEER. The DNA for the CDR3 is TGCGCCAGCAGCCAAGAAAGGTGGGCCCGAAACCCTGGTGGCTACACCTTC. Protein product: CASSQERWARNPGGYTF.

This clonotype was observed a handful of times. This chain links TRBV20-1 with TRBJ2-3; TRBD2 aligns across 9 bases. The germline CDR1 and CDR2 sequences are DFQATT and SNEGSKA (reference sequence). The CDR3 is 14 residues long. V dropped 6 bases and J dropped 2; count of bases not matched to a gene: 6. CDR3 in DNA: TGCAGTGCCTCCGGGACTAGCCCCACAGATACGCAGTATTTT. Encoded protein: CSASGTSPTDTQYF.

The chain employs TRBV29-1 and TRBJ2-1, with D perhaps matching TRBD1 (6 bases). CDR3 size: 12 residues. The V end was cut by 0 bases, the J end by 8 bases, with 8 bases between. CDR1 SQVTM and CDR2 ANQGSEA come from the germline V gene. The CDR3 here is CSVEETGYEQFF. CDR3 bases: TGCAGCGTTGAAGAGACAGGCTATGAGCAGTTCTTC.

The V and J genes are TRBV27 and TRBJ1-4; D unclear. The CDR3 is 12 amino acids. CDR1 and CDR2 (germline): MNHEY, SMNVEV (reference sequence). Trimming cost V 6 bases and J 10 bases, with 12 bases left between them. The CDR3 DNA sequence: TGTGCCAGCAGGGGGAGGCTCGGAAAACTGTTTTTT. As protein: CASRGRLGKLFF.

About this clonotype: The junction shows a germline mismatch at one end, possibly a read error. The chain is built from TRBV6-4 and TRBJ1-6, with D unclear. This CDR3 comprises 14 residues. Per the germline V gene, CDR1 is MRHNA and CDR2 is SNTAGT. This CDR3 reads CASSDGGSNSPLLF. The CDR3 nucleotides read TGTGCCAGCAGTGACGGCGGCTCCAATTCACCCCTCCTCTTT.

This clonotype showed up many times. The V and J genes are TRBV20-1 and TRBJ2-3; 7 bases map to TRBD2. Germline assignment: CDR1 DFQATT and CDR2 SNEGSKA (reference sequence). The CDR3 totals 16 residues. For the CDR3, the DNA is TGCAGCAACGCCCGAAGGACTAGGGGCATGGGAGATACGCAGTATTTT. Protein sequence: CSNARRTRGMGDTQYF.